These 22 T cell receptor beta chains originate from one sample sequenced in a study of T cell repertoires in cytomegalovirus infection. TCRdb re-called the reads with MiXCR, one entry per CDR3 protein. The data contain approximately 160,000 distinct CDR3 sequences, 17% of them seen just once; the ten biggest clones take up about 17%. Input material: CD8+ T cells from PBMCs. Receptors were obtained from a human donor in good health (CMV status not recorded). Some clones in this sample may be carry-over from other donors' samples.

On this clonotype: Relative to the germline gene, one junction end is altered; a read error may explain this. The chain recombines TRBV6-4 with TRBJ1-2; D is perhaps TRBD1 (6 bases). CDR1 and CDR2 from the germline V gene are MRHNA and SNTAGT. This CDR3 has 14 residues. The CDR3 protein is CDSSDDGGAGGYTF. The CDR3 DNA follows: TGTGACAGCAGTGATGATGGGGGCGCAGGTGGCTACACCTTC.

V gene TRBV5-1 combines with J gene TRBJ2-3; 9 positions agree with TRBD1. Germline loops: CDR1 SGHRS, CDR2 YFSETQ. CDR3 length equals 15 residues. V dropped 5 bases and J dropped 0; count of bases not matched to a gene: 4. The CDR3 DNA is TGCGCCAGCAGGGACGGACAGGGGAGCACAGATACGCAGTATTTT. Residues: CASRDGQGSTDTQYF.

The chain joins TRBV20-1 to TRBJ2-1; possibly TRBD1 or TRBD2 for D (5 bases each). CDR3 length: 12 residues. Germline loops: CDR1 DFQATT, CDR2 SNEGSKA (reference sequence). The V end was cut by 1 base, the J end by 7 bases, with 8 bases between. The CDR3 nucleotides read TGCAGTGCTAGAGGACAGCGGAATGAGCAGTTCTTC. Protein product: CSARGQRNEQFF.

This clonotype was counted between two and nine times. This rearrangement joins TRBV7-2 to TRBJ2-7; D could derive from TRBD1 or TRBD2 (5 bases each). CDR1 and CDR2 (germline): SGHTA, FQGNSA. The CDR3 covers 14 residues. The V end lost 5 bases, the J end lost 3 bases, and 14 bases lay between the germline ends. The CDR3 bases are TGTGCCAGCAGCCCCGGGGCGTCCGTCTACGAGCAGTACTTC. Its protein is CASSPGASVYEQYF. The complete variable domain, with remaining parts taken from reference TRBV7-2 and TRBJ2-7, reads GAGVSQSPSNKVTEKGKDVELRCDPISGHTALYWYRQSLGQGLEFLIYFQGNSAPDKSGLPSDRFSAERTGGSVSTLTIQRTQQEDSAVYLCASSPGASVYEQYFGPGTRLTVT.

The gene calls are TRBV20-1 and TRBJ2-1; D is uncertain. In germline, CDR1 is DFQATT, CDR2 SNEGSKA (reference sequence). This CDR3 has 14 residues. V lost 0 bases to trimming and J lost 2 bases, with 8 bases between them. CDR3 sequence reads: CSARDPETYNEQFF. As DNA, the CDR3 is TGCAGTGCTAGAGACCCGGAAACCTACAATGAGCAGTTCTTC.

The sample holds a few counts of this clonotype. The chain links TRBV28 to TRBJ2-1, with 9 bases lining up with TRBD1. V dropped 5 bases and J dropped 7; count of bases not matched to a gene: 12. Germline-derived CDR1 and CDR2 are MDHEN and SYDVKM. The CDR3 length is 16 residues. CDR3 region: CASSPITGTGNNEQFF. The CDR3 DNA sequence: TGTGCCAGCAGTCCCATTACCGGGACAGGGAATAATGAGCAGTTCTTC.

V and J are TRBV7-9 and TRBJ2-7, with D perhaps assigned TRBD1 or TRBD2 (5 bases each). CDR1 and CDR2 (germline): SEHNR, FQNEAQ (reference sequence). The CDR3 consists of 13 residues. Trimming cost V 5 bases and J 8 bases, with 16 bases left between them. This CDR3 is CASSVRDGGQQYF. CDR3 coding DNA: TGTGCCAGCAGCGTCCGGGACGGCGGGCAGCAGTACTTC.

This clonotype was seen more than once but under ten times. The V gene is TRBV7-2, the J gene TRBJ2-2; D not certain. V was shortened by 2 bases and J by 4 bases, with 17 bases between the two germline ends. Germline V CDR1 and CDR2: SGHTA, FQGNSA. This CDR3 contains 17 residues. The CDR3 DNA reads TGTGCCAGCAGCTTATCCCCGGTCCCTAGAGGCACCGGGGAGCTGTTTTTT. Translating gives CASSLSPVPRGTGELFF.

The chain has TRBV5-1 and TRBJ1-1, with 7 bases fitting TRBD1. V trimming: 0 bases; J trimming: 1 base; junction bases outside the gene matches: 6. This CDR3 is built from 16 residues. Germline V lookup: CDR1 SGHRS, CDR2 YFSETQ. The chain's CDR3 is CASSLGGRQGNTEAFF. The CDR3 nucleotides are TGCGCCAGCAGCTTGGGTGGGCGACAGGGGAACACTGAAGCTTTCTTT.

The chain links TRBV27 to TRBJ2-3; 9 bases are shared with TRBD1. Germline CDR1 reads MNHEY; CDR2 reads SMNVEV (reference sequence). The CDR3 consists of 15 residues. V gave up 7 bases and J gave up 3 bases; unmatched junction bases: 8. The CDR3 protein is CASTSKTGGTDTQYF. The CDR3 DNA is TGTGCCAGCACCTCGAAGACAGGGGGTACAGATACGCAGTATTTT.

At least ten counts were recorded for this clonotype. The CDR3 coding sequence is TGTGCCAGCAGCCGCGGGGACCCCGAGCAGTACTTC. Amino acids: CASSRGDPEQYF. The chain uses TRBV7-9 and TRBJ2-7, with D tentatively TRBD2 (6 bases). The ends were cut back, 5 bases at V and 6 bases at J, with 11 bases in the middle. CDR1 and CDR2 (germline): SEHNR, FQNEAQ (reference sequence). This CDR3 contains 12 residues.

This clonotype was found once. This chain's CDR3 is CASSPVRGEGRNEQFF. CDR3 coding DNA: TGTGCCAGCAGCCCCGTCAGGGGGGAGGGAAGGAATGAGCAGTTCTTC. The chain joins TRBV7-3 to TRBJ2-1; D might be TRBD1 or TRBD2, each matching 7 bases. CDR1 SGHTA and CDR2 FQGTGA come from the germline V gene. The CDR3 is 16 amino acids. V was clipped by 5 bases and J by 7 bases, with 21 bases between them.

This sequence joins TRBV14 and TRBJ2-7; maybe TRBD1 (5 bases). The CDR3 has 15 amino acids. Trimming pared 3 bases from V and 0 bases from J, leaving 12 bases between. In germline, CDR1 is SGHDN, CDR2 FVKESK. The CDR3 loop reads CASSHRTHSSYEQYF. DNA of the CDR3: TGTGCCAGCAGCCACCGGACACATAGCTCCTACGAGCAGTACTTC.

J is TRBJ2-1 and V is TRBV14; D unresolved. There are 11 residues in the CDR3. The V end was cut by 4 bases, the J end by 13 bases, with 11 bases between. Germline V gene sequence: CDR1 SGHDN, CDR2 FVKESK. The CDR3 DNA is TGTGCCAGCAGCCCGGACGGAAAACAGTTCTTC. Translating gives CASSPDGKQFF.

The chain recombines TRBV27 with TRBJ2-7; TRBD1 matches 7 bases. V dropped 4 bases and J dropped 0; count of bases not matched to a gene: 3. The CDR3 extends over 14 amino acids. CDR1 MNHEY and CDR2 SMNVEV come from the germline V gene (reference sequence). CDR3 DNA: TGTGCCAGCAGTTCGGGACAGCTCTCCTACGAGCAGTACTTC. Its translation: CASSSGQLSYEQYF.

This clonotype has just a few counts. This sequence joins TRBV4-3 and TRBJ2-1; TRBD2 aligns across 8 bases. The trim removed 1 base at V and 6 bases at J, leaving 5 bases unmatched. The germline V gene encodes CDR1 LGHNA and CDR2 YSLEER. This CDR3 is 15 amino acids long. CDR3 DNA: TGCGCCAGCAGCCAAGGTTCCGGGGGGGCCAATGAGCAGTTCTTC. As protein: CASSQGSGGANEQFF.

The chain couples TRBV7-9 to TRBJ1-4; unclear D gene. The CDR3 consists of 14 residues. V lost 6 bases and J lost 2, with 10 bases in between. Germline V gene data show CDR1 as SEHNR and CDR2 as FQNEAQ (reference sequence). CDR3 residues: CASRPPGTNEKLFF. For the CDR3, the DNA is TGTGCCAGCAGACCCCCTGGCACTAATGAAAAACTGTTTTTT.

A few counts support this clonotype. This sequence joins TRBV24-1 and TRBJ2-7, with D perhaps matching TRBD1 or TRBD2 (5 bases each). Per the germline V gene, CDR1 is KGHDR and CDR2 is SFDVKD. This CDR3 has 13 amino acids. V lost 2 bases, J lost 6 bases, and 10 bases lay in between. CDR3 in amino acids: CATSDWDETEQYF. As DNA, the CDR3 is TGTGCCACCAGTGATTGGGACGAGACCGAGCAGTACTTC.

In its sample, this clonotype was seen a few times. The chain recombines TRBV6-2 or TRBV6-3 with TRBJ1-1, with D possibly being TRBD1 (5 bases). Germline-derived CDR1 and CDR2 are MNHEY and SVGEGT. V was cut by 8 bases and J by 3 bases, with 13 bases left in between. This CDR3 region has 13 residues. DNA for the CDR3: TGTGCCAGCTGGAGGGGTTGGGACACTGAAGCTTTCTTT. Its protein product is CASWRGWDTEAFF.

The chain couples TRBV25-1 to TRBJ2-7, with unresolved D. Trimming took off 0 bases at V and 10 bases at J, with 7 bases between the two ends. This CDR3 is 11 amino acids long. Germline CDR1 MGHDK, CDR2 SYGVNS. For the CDR3, the DNA is TGTGCCAGCAGTGAATATTGGCCCCAGTACTTC. As protein: CASSEYWPQYF.

The chain uses TRBV6-6 and TRBJ2-5; 8 positions agree with TRBD2. Germline V gene lookup returns CDR1 MNHNY and CDR2 SVGAGI (reference sequence). The CDR3 is made up of 15 amino acids. Losses at the gene ends were 0 bases for V and 2 bases for J; bases not matched to a gene: 2. The CDR3 DNA sequence: TGTGCCAGCAGTTACTCGACTAGCGCGCAAGAGACCCAGTACTTC. Translating gives CASSYSTSAQETQYF.

CDR3: CASSQYLVQSDTQYF. The CDR3 nucleotides read TGCGCCAGCAGCCAATACCTTGTACAGTCAGATACGCAGTATTTT. The chain uses TRBV4-1 and TRBJ2-3; no firm D call. Germline V gene data show CDR1 as MGHRA and CDR2 as YSYEKL. Trimming left V 2 bases short and J 4 bases short, with 13 bases between. The CDR3 is 15 amino acids.